These T cell receptor beta chains were read from a single sample in a study of CD8 T cells in ankylosing spondylitis. TCRdb re-called the 5' RACE reads with MiXCR, one entry per CDR3 protein. In the table there are about 240,000 distinct CDR3 sequences, 8.6% of which are singletons. The sequenced sample consisted of blood, either unsorted or a sorted T cell fraction (not recorded which). Every receptor here comes from a male donor with ankylosing spondylitis or in good health (not recorded which). The CDR3 runs from the conserved cysteine through the conserved F or W.

v_gene	CDR3aa
TRBV20-1	CSARPRTAWGTQYF
TRBV5-1	CASSSPGTPVYEQYF
TRBV18	CASSPKAGASQETQYF
TRBV18	CASSPGLMQNSPLHF
TRBV7-2	CASSNQGSAYEQYF
TRBV6-1	CASSGTSGRGSYNEQFF
TRBV5-1	CASSSTGRETQYF
TRBV5-1	CASSLSSGDRTEAFF
TRBV4-1	CASSPKTTGLYGYTF
TRBV9	CASSVGPGPTEAFF
TRBV18	CASSPWSTGGDTQYF
TRBV10-3	CAISETRVLENSPLHF
TRBV5-1	CASSLAGQGDYSPLHF
TRBV7-2	CASSSLAGYEQYF
TRBV6-1	CASAPLQGQRLGYTF
TRBV27	CASIGQGINSPLHF
TRBV9	CASSAGRGNEQFF
TRBV3-1	CASTQDRGLQGRELFF
TRBV12-3/TRBV12-4	CASSKRDRVNSPLHF
TRBV5-1	CASSRDPLNTGELFF
TRBV30	CAWSVQTGGEQYF
TRBV11-1	CASSSAGGRNEQFF
TRBV24-1	CATSAASGYNEQFF
TRBV5-1	CASSSQGRNEQYF
TRBV24-1	CATGQGVSEQFF
TRBV12-3/TRBV12-4	CASRGGYEQFF
TRBV5-1	CASRISGATDTQYF
TRBV4-3	CASSQDPRRETQYF
TRBV12-3/TRBV12-4	CASTKGGQWPNEKLFF
TRBV20-1	CSAARGNQPQHF
TRBV29-1	CSVEDEADTQYF
TRBV5-6	CASSLGQTYYSNQPQHF
TRBV24-1	CATSDLDSGRAVTGELFF
TRBV5-1	CASILQGTKNIQYF
TRBV20-1	CSVQLGVRGASTEAFF
TRBV20-1	CSARDDSSYNEQFF
TRBV9	CASSPRPFSYEQYF
TRBV9	CASSVGEMYYEQYF
TRBV20-1	CSVGTYNEQFF
TRBV4-3	CASSQEHRGPATNEKLFF
TRBV7-9	CASHGWGDQETQYF
TRBV15	CATSRVVLGTDTQYF
TRBV11-2	CASSLVSTSGRLVDTQYF
TRBV6-5	CASSYSTRQLYNEQFF
TRBV7-3	CASSLSAPGQGRTDTQYF
TRBV4-2	CASSQDPTTYEQYF
TRBV15	CATSRDLLGAEAFF